This TCR beta chain comes out of a study of regulatory T cells in long-lasting Graves disease. Study context: Antithyroid drugs had been taken under 3 months by newly diagnosed Graves' patients.

The CDR3 covers 15 residues. V shed 2 bases and J shed 6 bases, with 15 bases lying between them. CDR1 and CDR2 from the germline V gene are MNHEY and SMNVEV (reference sequence). This clonotype was seen only a few times. Relying on iRepertoire HTBI primers and Arm-PCR of CDR3 regions, the team built TCR beta libraries. In TCRdb, the multiplex PCR reads were re-called with MiXCR into one record per CDR3 protein. The table shows 300,000 to 400,000 distinct CDR3 sequences, with over 15% occurring only once. As for time point: newly diagnosed GD, antithyroid drugs for less than 3 months. The TCR library was made from RNA extracted from PBMCs. American Thyroid Association guidelines were used to diagnose Graves' disease. The same specimen was also included in a second study, on T cells in Graves' hyperthyroidism and ophthalmopathy. That report notes: HTBI primers were used for first-round RT-PCR of the TCR CDR3. Blood also contained most expanded thyroid clonotypes above 0.001.

Sample: peripheral blood mononuclear cells (PBMCs), taken at new diagnosis, from a patient treated with antithyroid drugs. The chain uses TRBV27 and TRBJ2-3; D might be TRBD1 or TRBD2, each matching 6 bases. This TCR was recovered from a man aged 35 to 55 with Graves disease. Here the CDR3 DNA reads TGTGCCAGCAGTTTAAAGGGGGGCAGGTCGGATACGCAGTATTTT. This sequence encodes CASSLKGGRSDTQYF.